Following are 4 T cell receptor beta chains from one sample sequenced in a study of early T cells in non-severe SARS-CoV-2 infection. TCRdb itself ran the 5' RACE reads through MiXCR, one entry per CDR3 protein. The sample has about 130,000 distinct CDR3 sequences; about 15% are singletons. Material for sequencing was whole blood. Every receptor here comes from an adult who was a healthcare worker with PCR-confirmed SARS-CoV-2 infection or an uninfected control (not recorded which).

This clonotype came up a few times. V and J are TRBV12-3 or TRBV12-4 and TRBJ1-1; weak D call: TRBD1 (6 bases). The germline V and J ends were trimmed by 10 bases and 0 bases, with 15 bases remaining between them. The CDR3 is 14 amino acids. CDR3 loop: CATARTGMNTEAFF. CDR3 sequence (DNA): TGTGCCACCGCCCGAACAGGGATGAACACTGAAGCTTTCTTT.

The rearrangement uses TRBV20-1 and TRBJ2-1; TRBD2 agrees at 9 bases. V gave up 5 bases and J gave up 0 bases; unmatched junction bases: 5. The CDR3 contains 15 residues. The germline gives CDR1 DFQATT, CDR2 SNEGSKA (reference sequence). The chain's CDR3 is CSAPSGASSYNEQFF. In DNA, the CDR3 is TGCAGTGCTCCTAGCGGGGCCAGCTCCTACAATGAGCAGTTCTTC.

This rearrangement joins TRBV7-9 to TRBJ1-1; TRBD1 might be the D (6 bases). Trimming took 3 bases from V and 5 from J, leaving 10 bases between them. The germline gives CDR1 SEHNR, CDR2 FQNEAQ (reference sequence). The CDR3 extends over 13 amino acids. The DNA for the CDR3 is TGTGCCAGCAGCTTGGGGGCGGAAACTGAAGCTTTCTTT. Translation gives CASSLGAETEAFF.

This clonotype was seen repeatedly, ten times or more. The chain is built from TRBV18 and TRBJ2-3; possibly TRBD1 for D (6 bases). Germline V gene sequence: CDR1 KGHSH, CDR2 LQKENI. The CDR3 runs 16 residues. Trimming pared 3 bases from V and 1 base from J, leaving 14 bases between. The CDR3 DNA reads as TGTGCCAGCTCACCTACCAGCAGGGGCCGCACAGATACGCAGTATTTT. Its protein is CASSPTSRGRTDTQYF.